Included here is one TCR beta chain sequence, with context. As yet, its antigen is unknown. Trimming took 0 bases from V and 3 from J, leaving 12 bases between them. In germline, CDR1 is LGHNA, CDR2 YSLEER. CDR3 length: 15 residues. The repertoire was sequenced with immunoSEQ multiplex PCR; TCRdb's copy has only in-frame clones and lacks some. Seen here are fewer than 30,000 clones, approximately 96% observed once, and the top ten hold approximately 3%. This sample is drawn from a study of monozygotic twins with cystic fibrosis. Study-wide results and caveats: Age, concordance and disease severity did not associate with shared CDR3 numbers. Median Simpson clonality of 0.0095 suggested naive T cells predominated. Nucleotide-identical clonotype sharing was significantly higher within monozygotic CF twin pairs than between unrelated CF individuals.

The specimen was blood. The chain combines TRBV4-3 with TRBJ2-7; either TRBD1 or TRBD2 may fit D (5 bases each). The sequence derives from a girl aged 2-15 years with cystic fibrosis. The CDR3 loop is CASSQDRDVYYEQYF. In DNA form, the CDR3 reads TGCGCCAGCAGCCAAGATAGGGACGTCTACTACGAGCAGTACTTC.